Presented here are 20 T cell receptor beta chains from one specimen sequenced in a study of shared clonotypes between healthy human individuals. Naive CD8 cells lacked CD45RO, underwent positive selection for CCR7 and left out terminally differentiated effector memory CD45RA+ cells. The data were produced by immunoSEQ multiplex PCR, yet TCRdb's version contains in-frame clones alone and is incomplete. Among about 700,000 clones listed, 92% were seen once. The sequenced sample consisted of naive CD8+ T cells sorted from blood. Receptors originate from a man aged 25-45 years in good health.

V gene TRBV15 combines with J gene TRBJ2-1, with D perhaps TRBD1 (5 bases). The V and J ends lost 4 bases and 9 bases respectively, with 16 bases between them. Germline loops: CDR1 LNHNV, CDR2 YYDKDF (reference sequence). This CDR3 has 14 amino acids. Here the CDR3 DNA reads TGTGCCACCAGCACAGGAAAGGGGCGTATTGAGCAGTTCTTC. It translates to CATSTGKGRIEQFF. The full variable domain, completed using reference TRBV15 and TRBJ2-1, is DAMVIQNPRYQVTQFGKPVTLSCSQTLNHNVMYWYQQKSSQAPKLLFHYYDKDFNNEADTPDNFQSRRPNTSFCFLDIRSPGLGDTAMYLCATSTGKGRIEQFFGPGTRLTVL.

The rearrangement links TRBV4-3 to TRBJ2-7, with TRBD2 identical over 7 bases. The CDR3 loop spans 16 amino acids. CDR1 and CDR2 (germline): LGHNA, YSLEER. V was pared by 4 bases and J by 8 bases, with 17 bases of the junction left unmatched. CDR3 sequence reads: CASSPYPVQRDDQQYF. As DNA, the CDR3 is TGCGCCAGCAGCCCGTACCCGGTCCAGCGGGATGATCAGCAGTACTTC.

This sequence joins TRBV4-1 and TRBJ2-2; D possibly corresponds to TRBD1 (6 bases). V was trimmed by 1 base and J by 6 bases, leaving 12 bases between them. This CDR3 has 15 amino acids. The germline CDR1 and CDR2 sequences are MGHRA and YSYEKL. CDR3 region: CASSQAKQGSGELFF. The CDR3 bases are TGCGCCAGCAGCCAAGCAAAACAGGGATCCGGGGAGCTGTTTTTT.

The J gene is TRBJ2-7, the V gene TRBV11-2, with unresolved D. This CDR3 has 11 amino acids. CDR1 is SGHAT and CDR2 is FQNNGV in the germline V gene. With 4 bases removed from V and 6 bases from J, the gap between germline ends came to 7 bases. CDR3 in DNA: TGTGCCAGCAGCTCCCCCAGCGAGCAGTACTTC. Its protein product is CASSSPSEQYF.

DNA for the CDR3: TGTGCCAGTAGTCCTCGGACTAGCGGGAGTAGCAATGAGCAGTTCTTC. This encodes CASSPRTSGSSNEQFF. V is TRBV19 and J is TRBJ2-1; TRBD2 matches 13 bases. The junction had 7 bases not matched to a gene; V was cut back by 5 bases and J by 6 bases. CDR3 length: 16 residues. Germline V gene sequence: CDR1 LNHDA, CDR2 SQIVND (reference sequence).

This chain uses TRBV5-1 with TRBJ2-1; no firm D call. This CDR3 contains 15 residues. Per germline, CDR1 SGHRS and CDR2 YFSETQ. V lost 4 bases and J 0 bases, leaving 11 bases between the germline ends. In nucleotides, the CDR3 is TGCGCCAGCAGCCAAAAGGAGAGCTCCTACAATGAGCAGTTCTTC. Translation: CASSQKESSYNEQFF.

The chain is built from TRBV27 and TRBJ1-5; no clear D gene. Trimming stripped 5 bases from V and 1 base from J, with 9 bases between. This CDR3 spans 14 amino acids. The V gene's germline CDR1 is MNHEY and CDR2 SMNVEV (reference sequence). The CDR3 sequence: CASSPRSSNQPQHF. The CDR3 bases are TGTGCCAGCAGTCCGCGGTCAAGCAATCAGCCCCAGCATTTT.

The chain links TRBV11-2 to TRBJ2-1, with 9 bases aligning to TRBD2. In germline, CDR1 is SGHAT, CDR2 FQNNGV. The CDR3 length is 12 residues. With 6 bases clipped from V and 10 bases from J, the junction kept 4 bases outside the gene matches. The CDR3 DNA follows: TGTGCCAGCAGGCGGGAGGGCGGGGAGCAGTTCTTC. It specifies CASRREGGEQFF.

The rearrangement uses TRBV6-6 and TRBJ2-7; TRBD2 aligns across 7 bases. V gave up 4 bases and J gave up 3 bases; unmatched junction bases: 3. This CDR3 is built from 13 residues. Per the germline V gene, CDR1 is MNHNY and CDR2 is SVGAGI (reference sequence). CDR3 sequence reads: CASSWPSGYEQYF. The DNA for the CDR3 is TGTGCCAGCAGTTGGCCTAGCGGCTACGAGCAGTACTTC.

The chain links TRBV19 to TRBJ2-7; 7 bases align to TRBD2. With V trimmed by 3 bases and J by 4 bases, 12 bases remained unmatched. CDR1 is LNHDA and CDR2 is SQIVND in the germline V gene (reference sequence). This CDR3 comprises 16 residues. CDR3 in DNA: TGTGCCAGTAGTATCACGGGAGGCGGAGGGTCTTACGAGCAGTACTTC. This gives the protein CASSITGGGGSYEQYF.

The V gene is TRBV19, the J gene TRBJ1-5, with D maybe TRBD1 (6 bases). The CDR3 consists of 17 residues. CDR1 LNHDA and CDR2 SQIVND come from the germline V gene (reference sequence). V was shortened by 1 base and J by 7 bases, with 20 bases between the two germline ends. In DNA form, the CDR3 reads TGTGCCAGTAGTATAGCGGGCGGCAGGGGAGGAGGGCAGCCCCAGCATTTT. This codes for CASSIAGGRGGGQPQHF.

V usage is TRBV29-1 and J usage is TRBJ2-7, with D perhaps matching TRBD1 or TRBD2 (5 bases each). V dropped 4 bases and J dropped 3 bases, with 10 bases sitting between them. CDR3 length equals 12 residues. The germline V gene has CDR1 SQVTM and CDR2 ANQGSEA. The CDR3 sequence: CSVVGENYEQYF. DNA for the CDR3: TGCAGCGTTGTAGGGGAGAACTACGAGCAGTACTTC.

The genes are TRBV4-3 and TRBJ1-1, with D maybe TRBD1 (6 bases). The V end was cut by 2 bases, the J end by 5 bases, with 15 bases between. The germline gives CDR1 LGHNA, CDR2 YSLEER. The CDR3 has 15 amino acids. CDR3 sequence: CASSQRGGRGTEAFF. In DNA, the CDR3 is TGCGCCAGCAGCCAAAGGGGGGGGCGAGGAACTGAAGCTTTCTTT.

The genes are TRBV11-1 and TRBJ2-1; TRBD2 matches at 12 bases. The CDR3 covers 15 residues. The germline V gene has CDR1 SGHAT and CDR2 FQDESV (reference sequence). V lost 5 bases to trimming and J lost 3 bases; unmatched junction nucleotides: 2. The CDR3 sequence: CASSPGLAGYNEQFF. The CDR3, as DNA: TGTGCCAGCAGCCCGGGACTAGCGGGCTACAATGAGCAGTTCTTC.

This clone was seen ten or more times. The same CDR3 is also encoded by other DNA sequences in this sample. The chain joins TRBV28 to TRBJ1-2, with D hard to call. CDR1 MDHEN and CDR2 SYDVKM come from the germline V gene. Trimming took 4 bases from V and 1 from J, leaving 1 base between them. The CDR3 contains 11 residues. CDR3 sequence (DNA): TGTGCCAGCAGTTATAACTATGGCTACACCTTC. It is translated as CASSYNYGYTF.

V gene TRBV5-1 combines with J gene TRBJ1-1; 7 bases fit TRBD1. The CDR3 contains 16 residues. CDR1 SGHRS and CDR2 YFSETQ come from the germline V gene. The J segment lost 1 base and the V segment lost 0 bases, leaving 6 bases of the junction unmatched. The CDR3 is CASSLAGQRENTEAFF. CDR3 in DNA: TGCGCCAGCAGCTTGGCGGGACAGAGAGAGAACACTGAAGCTTTCTTT.

This chain uses TRBV7-9 with TRBJ2-7; D remains ambiguous. V gave up 6 bases and J gave up 4 bases, with 10 bases separating them. The CDR3 runs to 12 residues. Germline CDR1 reads SEHNR; CDR2 reads FQNEAQ (reference sequence). The CDR3 spells CASSTLRYEQYF. As DNA, the CDR3 is TGTGCCAGCAGTACACTAAGATACGAGCAGTACTTC.

The chain's CDR3 is CASSPWAGTSGRDEQFF. CDR3 in DNA: TGTGCCAGTAGCCCGTGGGCAGGGACTAGCGGGAGAGATGAGCAGTTCTTC. V and J are TRBV19 and TRBJ2-1, with 14 bases that match TRBD2. This CDR3 has 17 residues. Germline loops: CDR1 LNHDA, CDR2 SQIVND (reference sequence). J was trimmed by 8 bases and V by 6 bases; bases with no gene match: 12.

The chain is built from TRBV7-9 and TRBJ1-2; D gene uncertain. Germline lookup yields CDR1 SEHNR and CDR2 FQNEAQ (reference sequence). The V end was cut by 4 bases, the J end by 3 bases, with 21 bases between. This CDR3 spans 17 amino acids. CDR3 residues: CASSSLSVIRSDYGYTF. The CDR3 DNA reads TGTGCCAGCAGCTCCCTTTCCGTAATTAGGTCCGACTATGGCTACACCTTC. Together with reference TRBV7-9 and TRBJ1-2, the CDR3 gives the full variable domain: DTGVSQNPRHKITKRGQNVTFRCDPISEHNRLYWYRQTLGQGPEFLTYFQNEAQLEKSRLLSDRFSAERPKGSFSTLEIQRTEQGDSAMYLCASSSLSVIRSDYGYTFGSGTRLTVV.

The chain uses TRBV4-1 and TRBJ2-2; D is undetermined. Germline V gene data show CDR1 as MGHRA and CDR2 as YSYEKL. Trimming took off 4 bases at V and 4 bases at J, with 10 bases between the two ends. The length of the CDR3 is 14 residues. This CDR3 reads CASSLRATTGELFF. As DNA, the CDR3 is TGCGCCAGCAGCCTAAGGGCTACCACCGGGGAGCTGTTTTTT.